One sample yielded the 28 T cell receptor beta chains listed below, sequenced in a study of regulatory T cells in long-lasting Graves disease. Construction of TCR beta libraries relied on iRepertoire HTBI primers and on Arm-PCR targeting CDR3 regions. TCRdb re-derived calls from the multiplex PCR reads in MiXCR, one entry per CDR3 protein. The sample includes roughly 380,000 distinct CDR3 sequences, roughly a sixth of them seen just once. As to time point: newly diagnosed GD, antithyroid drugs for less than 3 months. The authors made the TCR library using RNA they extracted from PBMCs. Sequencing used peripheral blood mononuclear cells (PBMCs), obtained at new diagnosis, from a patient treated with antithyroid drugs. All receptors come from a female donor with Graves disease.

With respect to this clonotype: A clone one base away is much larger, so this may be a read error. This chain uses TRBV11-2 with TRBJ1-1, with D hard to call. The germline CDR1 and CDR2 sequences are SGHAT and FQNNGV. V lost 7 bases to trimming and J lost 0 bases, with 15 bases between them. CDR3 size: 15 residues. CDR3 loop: CASTTDGRLNTEAFF. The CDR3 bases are TGTGCCAGCACCACAGACGGCCGACTGAACACTGAAGCTTTCTTT.

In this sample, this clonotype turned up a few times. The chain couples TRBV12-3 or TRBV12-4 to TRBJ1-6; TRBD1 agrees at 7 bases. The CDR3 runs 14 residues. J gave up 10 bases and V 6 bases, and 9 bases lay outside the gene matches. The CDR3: CASRYRQGGSPLHF. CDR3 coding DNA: TGTGCCAGCAGATACCGACAGGGTGGATCACCCCTCCACTTT.

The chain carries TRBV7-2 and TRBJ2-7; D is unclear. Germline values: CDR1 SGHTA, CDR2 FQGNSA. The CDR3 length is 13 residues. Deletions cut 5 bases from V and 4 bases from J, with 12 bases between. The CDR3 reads CASSPQSRYEQYF. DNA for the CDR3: TGTGCCAGCAGCCCCCAGAGTAGATACGAGCAGTACTTC. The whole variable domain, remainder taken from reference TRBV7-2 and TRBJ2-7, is GAGVSQSPSNKVTEKGKDVELRCDPISGHTALYWYRQSLGQGLEFLIYFQGNSAPDKSGLPSDRFSAERTGGSVSTLTIQRTQQEDSAVYLCASSPQSRYEQYFGPGTRLTVT.

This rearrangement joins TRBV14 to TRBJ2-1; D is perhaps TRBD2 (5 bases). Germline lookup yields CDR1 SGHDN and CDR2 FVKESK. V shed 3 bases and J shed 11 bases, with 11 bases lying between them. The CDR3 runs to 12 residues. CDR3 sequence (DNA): TGTGCCAGCAGCCAGGTCCCGGGAAAGCAGTTCTTC. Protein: CASSQVPGKQFF.

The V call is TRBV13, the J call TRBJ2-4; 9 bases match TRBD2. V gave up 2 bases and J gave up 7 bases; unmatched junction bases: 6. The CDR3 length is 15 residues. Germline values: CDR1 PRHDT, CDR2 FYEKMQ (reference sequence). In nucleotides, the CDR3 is TGTGCCAGCAGCTTAATGGCTAGCGGGAACAACATTCAGTACTTC. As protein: CASSLMASGNNIQYF.

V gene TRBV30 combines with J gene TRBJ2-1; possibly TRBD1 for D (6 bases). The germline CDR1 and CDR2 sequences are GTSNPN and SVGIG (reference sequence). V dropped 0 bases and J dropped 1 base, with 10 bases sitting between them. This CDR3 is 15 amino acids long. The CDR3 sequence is CAWSVAGVSYNEQFF. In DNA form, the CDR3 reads TGTGCCTGGAGTGTCGCAGGGGTATCCTACAATGAGCAGTTCTTC.

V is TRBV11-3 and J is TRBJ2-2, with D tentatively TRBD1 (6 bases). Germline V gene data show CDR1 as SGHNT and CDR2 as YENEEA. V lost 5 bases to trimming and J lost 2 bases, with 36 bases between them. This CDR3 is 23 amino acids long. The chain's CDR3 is CASSHTYVTGSNIKSHNTGELFF. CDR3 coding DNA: TGTGCCAGCAGCCATACTTATGTGACAGGAAGTAACATAAAATCTCATAACACCGGGGAGCTGTTTTTT.

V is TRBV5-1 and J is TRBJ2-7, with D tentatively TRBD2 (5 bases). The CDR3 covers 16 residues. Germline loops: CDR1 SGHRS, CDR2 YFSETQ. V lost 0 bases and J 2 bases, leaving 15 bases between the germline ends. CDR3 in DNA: TGCGCCAGCAGCTTGGCCCCCTCGCGGGCCCCCTACGAGCAGTACTTC. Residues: CASSLAPSRAPYEQYF.

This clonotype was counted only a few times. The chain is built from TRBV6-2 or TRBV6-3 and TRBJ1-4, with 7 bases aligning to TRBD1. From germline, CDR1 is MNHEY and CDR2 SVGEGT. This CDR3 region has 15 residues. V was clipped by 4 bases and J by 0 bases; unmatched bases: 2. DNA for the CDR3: TGTGCCAGCAGTTCTGACAGGGCAACTAATGAAAAACTGTTTTTT. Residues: CASSSDRATNEKLFF.

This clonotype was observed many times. This CDR3 is CASSPSGRGADSPLHF. The CDR3 region has the DNA TGTGCCAGCAGTCCGTCCGGACGGGGGGCGGATTCACCCCTCCACTTT. The chain recombines TRBV27 with TRBJ1-6; maybe TRBD1 (6 bases). The CDR3 extends over 16 amino acids. Germline V gene sequence: CDR1 MNHEY, CDR2 SMNVEV (reference sequence). Deletions cut 5 bases from V and 8 bases from J, with 19 bases between.

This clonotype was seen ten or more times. The CDR3: CASSEGGRRETQYF. CDR3 coding DNA: TGTGCCAGCAGTGAAGGAGGGAGGAGGGAGACCCAGTACTTC. This chain links TRBV2 with TRBJ2-5, with D tentatively TRBD2 (6 bases). Germline loops: CDR1 SNHLY, CDR2 FYNNEI. The CDR3 runs to 14 residues. V lost 1 base and J lost 5, with 11 bases in between.

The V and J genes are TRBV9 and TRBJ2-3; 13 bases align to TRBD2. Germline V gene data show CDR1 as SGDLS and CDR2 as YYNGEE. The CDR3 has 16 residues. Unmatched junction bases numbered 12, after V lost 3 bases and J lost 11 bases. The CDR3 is CASSAQLAGGVQGQYF. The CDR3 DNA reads TGTGCCAGCAGCGCCCAACTAGCGGGAGGGGTTCAGGGGCAGTATTTT. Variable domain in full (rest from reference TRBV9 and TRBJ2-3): DSGVTQTPKHLITATGQRVTLRCSPRSGDLSVYWYQQSLDQGLQFLIQYYNGEERAKGNILERFSAQQFPDLHSELNLSSLELGDSALYFCASSAQLAGGVQGQYFGPGTRLTVL.

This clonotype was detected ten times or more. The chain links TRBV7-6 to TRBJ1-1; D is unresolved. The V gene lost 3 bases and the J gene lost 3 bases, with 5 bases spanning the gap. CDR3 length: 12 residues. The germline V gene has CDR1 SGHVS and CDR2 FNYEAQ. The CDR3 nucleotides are TGTGCCAGCAGCTTGTGGGACACTGAAGCTTTCTTT. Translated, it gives CASSLWDTEAFF.

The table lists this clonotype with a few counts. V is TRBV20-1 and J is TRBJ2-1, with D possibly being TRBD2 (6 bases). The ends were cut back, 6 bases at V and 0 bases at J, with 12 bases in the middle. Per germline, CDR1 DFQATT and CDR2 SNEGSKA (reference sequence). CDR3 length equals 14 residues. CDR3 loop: CSAGGATSYNEQFF. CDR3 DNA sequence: TGCAGTGCCGGGGGAGCCACCTCCTACAATGAGCAGTTCTTC.

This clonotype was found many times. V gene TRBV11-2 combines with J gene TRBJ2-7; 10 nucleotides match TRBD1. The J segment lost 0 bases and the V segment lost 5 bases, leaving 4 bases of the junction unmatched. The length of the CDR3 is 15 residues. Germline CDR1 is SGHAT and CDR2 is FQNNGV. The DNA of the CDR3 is TGTGCCAGCAGCACGACAGGGGGCAGCTCCTACGAGCAGTACTTC. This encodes CASSTTGGSSYEQYF.

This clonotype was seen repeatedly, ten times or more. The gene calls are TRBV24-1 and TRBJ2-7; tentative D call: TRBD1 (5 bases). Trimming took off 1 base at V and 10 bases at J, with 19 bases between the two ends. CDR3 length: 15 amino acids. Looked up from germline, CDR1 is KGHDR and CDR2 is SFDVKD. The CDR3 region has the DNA TGTGCCACCAGTGATTTTAAGGGTAAGGGGCAACGACAGTACTTC. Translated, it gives CATSDFKGKGQRQYF.

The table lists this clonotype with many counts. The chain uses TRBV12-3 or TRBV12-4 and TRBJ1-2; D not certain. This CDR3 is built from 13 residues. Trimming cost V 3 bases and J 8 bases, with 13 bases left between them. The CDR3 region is CASSLGRAEGYTF. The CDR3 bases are TGTGCCAGCAGTTTGGGTCGAGCGGAAGGCTACACCTTC.

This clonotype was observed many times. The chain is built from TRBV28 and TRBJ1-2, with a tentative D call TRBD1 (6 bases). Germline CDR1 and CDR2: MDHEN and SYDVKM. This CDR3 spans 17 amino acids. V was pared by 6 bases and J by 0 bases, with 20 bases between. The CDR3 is CASSPRLGGNPNYGYTF. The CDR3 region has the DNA TGTGCCAGCAGCCCCCGTCTCGGGGGCAACCCTAACTATGGCTACACCTTC.

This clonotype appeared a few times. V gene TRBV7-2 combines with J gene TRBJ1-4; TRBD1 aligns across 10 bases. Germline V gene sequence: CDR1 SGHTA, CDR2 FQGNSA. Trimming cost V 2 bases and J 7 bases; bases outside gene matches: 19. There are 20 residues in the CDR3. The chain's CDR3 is CASSLYRLGTGAHAGEKLFF. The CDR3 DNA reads TGTGCCAGCAGCTTATATCGCCTGGGGACAGGGGCCCATGCGGGTGAAAAACTGTTTTTT.

The DNA for the CDR3 is TGTGCCAGCAGCCGACTAAGGGAGATTGATCAGCCCCAGCATTTT. As protein: CASSRLREIDQPQHF. This chain connects TRBV28 to TRBJ1-5, with D unclear. V lost 6 bases and J lost 5, with 17 bases in between. This CDR3 is 15 amino acids long. From germline, CDR1 is MDHEN and CDR2 SYDVKM.

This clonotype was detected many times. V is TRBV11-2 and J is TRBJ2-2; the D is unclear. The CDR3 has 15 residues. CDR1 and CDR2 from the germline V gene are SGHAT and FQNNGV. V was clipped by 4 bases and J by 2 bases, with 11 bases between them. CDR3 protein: CASSSPGLNTGELFF. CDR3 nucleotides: TGTGCCAGCAGCTCCCCGGGCCTCAACACCGGGGAGCTGTTTTTT.

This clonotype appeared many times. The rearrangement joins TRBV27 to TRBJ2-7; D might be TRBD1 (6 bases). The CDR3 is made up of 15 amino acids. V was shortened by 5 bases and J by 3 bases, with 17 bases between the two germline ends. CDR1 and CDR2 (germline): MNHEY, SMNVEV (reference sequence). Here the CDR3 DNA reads TGTGCCAGCAGTCTCAAAGACAGGAGTAACTACGAGCAGTACTTC. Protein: CASSLKDRSNYEQYF.

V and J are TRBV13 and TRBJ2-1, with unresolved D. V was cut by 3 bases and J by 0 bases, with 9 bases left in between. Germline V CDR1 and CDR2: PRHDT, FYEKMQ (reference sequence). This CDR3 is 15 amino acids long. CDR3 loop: CASSFLIDSYNEQFF. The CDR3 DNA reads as TGTGCCAGCAGCTTTTTGATAGACTCCTACAATGAGCAGTTCTTC.

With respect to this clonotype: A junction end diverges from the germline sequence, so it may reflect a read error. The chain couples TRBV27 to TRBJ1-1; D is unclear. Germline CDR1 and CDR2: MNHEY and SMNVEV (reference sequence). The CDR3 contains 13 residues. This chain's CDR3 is CASSLSRNTVAFF. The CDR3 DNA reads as TGTGCCAGCAGTTTATCGAGAAACACTGTAGCTTTCTTT.

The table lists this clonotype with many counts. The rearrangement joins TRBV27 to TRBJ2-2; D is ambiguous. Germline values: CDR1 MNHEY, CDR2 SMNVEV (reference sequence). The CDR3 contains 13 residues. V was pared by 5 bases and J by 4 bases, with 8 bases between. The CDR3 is CASSRVATGELFF. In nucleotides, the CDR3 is TGTGCCAGCAGTCGGGTCGCCACCGGGGAGCTGTTTTTT.

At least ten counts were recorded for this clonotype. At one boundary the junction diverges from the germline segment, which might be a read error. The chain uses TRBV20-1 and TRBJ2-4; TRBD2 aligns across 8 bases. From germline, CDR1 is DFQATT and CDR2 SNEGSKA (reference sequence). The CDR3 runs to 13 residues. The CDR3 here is CSARAPSGLEEFF. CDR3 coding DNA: TGCAGTGCTAGAGCCCCTAGCGGGCTTGAGGAGTTCTTC.

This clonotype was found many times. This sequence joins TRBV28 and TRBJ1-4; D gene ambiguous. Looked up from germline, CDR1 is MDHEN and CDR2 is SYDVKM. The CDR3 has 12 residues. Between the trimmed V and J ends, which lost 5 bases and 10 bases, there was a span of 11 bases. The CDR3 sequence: CASSEGLGKLFF. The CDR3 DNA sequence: TGTGCCAGCAGTGAGGGTTTGGGAAAACTGTTTTTT. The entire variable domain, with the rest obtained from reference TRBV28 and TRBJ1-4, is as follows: DVKVTQSSRYLVKRTGEKVFLECVQDMDHENMFWYRQDPGLGLRLIYFSYDVKMKEKGDIPEGYSVSREKKERFSLILESASTNQTSMYLCASSEGLGKLFFGSGTQLSVL.

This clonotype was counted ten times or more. As DNA, the CDR3 is TGTGCCAGCAGAGGCCACGAGCAGTACTTC. This translates into CASRGHEQYF. The V gene is TRBV2, the J gene TRBJ2-7; unclear D gene. The germline gives CDR1 SNHLY, CDR2 FYNNEI. The CDR3 is 10 amino acids. V lost 6 bases and J 5 bases, leaving 5 bases between the germline ends. Variable domain in full (rest from reference TRBV2 and TRBJ2-7): EPEVTQTPSHQVTQMGQEVILRCVPISNHLYFYWYRQILGQKVEFLVSFYNNEISEKSEIFDDQFSVERPDGSNFTLKIRSTKLEDSAMYFCASRGHEQYFGPGTRLTVT.